One sample yielded the 18 T cell receptor beta chains listed below, sequenced in a study of shared clonotypes between healthy human individuals. TCRdb's table, derived via immunoSEQ multiplex PCR, lists solely in-frame clones and lacks some. This repertoire shows hundreds of thousands of clones, roughly 95% found once; its top ten account for around 0.12%. The naive CD8 fraction comprised CD45RO-negative cells positively selected for CCR7 and excluded terminally differentiated effector memory CD45RA+ cells. Specimen: naive CD8+ T cells sorted from blood. These receptors were taken from a woman aged 25 to 45 in good health.

The chain employs TRBV10-3 and TRBJ1-5; TRBD1 is a possible D gene (5 bases). Trimming removed 7 bases at V and 5 bases at J, with 12 bases between. Germline V CDR1 and CDR2: ENHRY, SYGVKD. The CDR3 consists of 13 residues. The CDR3 bases are TGTGCCATCAAAAGCAGGGAGGATCAGCCCCAGCATTTT. As protein: CAIKSREDQPQHF.

The V and J genes are TRBV5-4 and TRBJ1-1; TRBD1 agrees at 7 bases. Germline V lookup: CDR1 SGHNT, CDR2 YYREEE (reference sequence). Germline trimming cut 4 bases from V and 4 bases from J; bases unmatched to any gene: 7. CDR3 length equals 14 residues. The DNA for the CDR3 is TGTGCCAGCAGCCAGGCAGGGGGAATCACTGAAGCTTTCTTT. It specifies CASSQAGGITEAFF.

The chain is built from TRBV5-8 and TRBJ2-1; D remains ambiguous. The CDR3 length is 13 residues. Trimming cost V 4 bases and J 7 bases, with 12 bases left between them. Germline-derived CDR1 and CDR2 are SGHTS and YDEGEE. The CDR3 is CASSPQSGNEQFF. DNA of the CDR3: TGTGCCAGCAGCCCGCAGTCCGGAAATGAGCAGTTCTTC. Full variable domain (rest looked up from reference TRBV5-8 and TRBJ2-1): EAGVTQSPTHLIKTRGQQATLRCSPISGHTSVYWYQQALGLGLQFLLWYDEGEERNRGNFPPRFSGRQFPNYSSELNVNALELEDSALYLCASSPQSGNEQFFGPGTRLTVL.

On this clone itself: One end of the junction is discordant with germline, which a read error may explain. The V gene is TRBV5-3, the J gene TRBJ2-7; perhaps TRBD1 as D (5 bases). TRBV5-3 is assigned to the ORF class and has an uncertain function. The CDR3 extends over 13 amino acids. DNA of the CDR3: TGTGCCAGCAGCTCGACAGCCTCCTACGAGCAGTACTTC. It yields the protein CASSSTASYEQYF.

Turning to this clone: Other nucleotide sequences in the sample specify the same CDR3. The chain couples TRBV28 to TRBJ2-7; D is perhaps TRBD2 (5 bases). The CDR3 has 14 residues. V lost 3 bases and J lost 3, with 12 bases in between. In germline, CDR1 is MDHEN, CDR2 SYDVKM. CDR3 in DNA: TGTGCCAGCAGTTTTCGCGGAGGCGGCTACGAGCAGTACTTC. Translated: CASSFRGGGYEQYF. The full variable domain, rest sourced from reference TRBV28 and TRBJ2-7, is DVKVTQSSRYLVKRTGEKVFLECVQDMDHENMFWYRQDPGLGLRLIYFSYDVKMKEKGDIPEGYSVSREKKERFSLILESASTNQTSMYLCASSFRGGGYEQYFGPGTRLTVT.

The V call is TRBV19, the J call TRBJ2-7; 11 nucleotides line up with TRBD1. Unmatched junction bases numbered 3, after V lost 3 bases and J lost 2 bases. The length of the CDR3 is 15 residues. In germline, CDR1 is LNHDA, CDR2 SQIVND (reference sequence). In DNA, the CDR3 is TGTGCCAGTAGTATCCCGGGACAGGGGGCCTACGAGCAGTACTTC. Residues: CASSIPGQGAYEQYF.

The rearrangement links TRBV7-9 to TRBJ2-5; D is unresolved. With the DNA end fitting TRBJ2-7 better, the J assignment may be wrong. The CDR3 has 13 amino acids. CDR1 SEHNR and CDR2 FQNEAQ come from the germline V gene (reference sequence). The CDR3 coding sequence is TGTGCCAGCGGCCCCACAGCTCGCAACGAGCAGTACTTC. It yields the protein CASGPTARNEQYF.

CDR3 in amino acids: CASSAAVEIGTGELFF. For the CDR3, the DNA is TGTGCCAGCAGCGCCGCGGTAGAGATTGGGACCGGGGAGCTGTTTTTT. This rearrangement joins TRBV5-6 to TRBJ2-2; no clear D. The germline gives CDR1 SGHDT, CDR2 YYEEEE. V lost 4 bases to trimming and J lost 5 bases, with 18 bases between them. The CDR3 runs 16 residues.

V is TRBV28 and J is TRBJ1-6; D gene uncertain. V shed 2 bases and J shed 4 bases, with 12 bases lying between them. The CDR3 covers 16 residues. Germline V gene lookup returns CDR1 MDHEN and CDR2 SYDVKM. CDR3 in amino acids: CASSLVGQKYNSPLHF. The CDR3 coding sequence is TGTGCCAGCAGTTTAGTGGGTCAGAAATATAATTCACCCCTCCACTTT.

This chain uses TRBV18 with TRBJ2-5; 11 nucleotides align to TRBD2. Trimming at V came to 3 bases and at J to 2 bases, leaving 11 bases not matched to a gene. The CDR3 totals 18 residues. The V gene's germline CDR1 is KGHSH and CDR2 LQKENI. CDR3 DNA sequence: TGTGCCAGCTCACCGGAAGTCTGGCTAGCGGGAGGTCAAGAGACCCAGTACTTC. Encoded protein: CASSPEVWLAGGQETQYF. Based on the CDR3 plus reference TRBV18 and TRBJ2-5, the full variable domain is NAGVMQNPRHLVRRRGQEARLRCSPMKGHSHVYWYRQLPEEGLKFMVYLQKENIIDESGMPKERFSAEFPKEGPSILRIQQVVRGDSAAYFCASSPEVWLAGGQETQYFGPGTRLLVL.

The J gene is TRBJ2-1, the V gene TRBV12-1; the listed D gene, TRBD2, was not tested against the DNA. TRBV12-1 is tagged as a pseudogene. The length of the CDR3 is 15 residues. The CDR3 spells CASSFPDPADNEQFF. The CDR3 DNA sequence: TGTGCCAGCAGCTTCCCCGATCCGGCGGACAATGAGCAGTTCTTC.

This clone was observed once. CDR3 nucleotide sequence: TGTGCCAGCAGTTTATCGCCGGGCACCAACTATGGCTACACCTTC. This gives the protein CASSLSPGTNYGYTF. The chain combines TRBV27 with TRBJ1-2; no firm D call. Trimming shortened V by 0 bases and J by 2 bases, and 10 bases separated the two germline ends. CDR3 length: 15 amino acids. CDR1 is MNHEY, CDR2 SMNVEV, per germline (reference sequence).

The CDR3 DNA sequence: TGTGCCAGCAGCTTAGCCCCCGGGACAGACTATGGCTACACCTTC. Translation: CASSLAPGTDYGYTF. The rearrangement links TRBV11-1 to TRBJ1-2; 7 bases line up with TRBD1. The V segment lost 0 bases and the J segment 3 bases; nucleotides outside the gene matches: 4. The CDR3 covers 15 residues. Germline CDR1 reads SGHAT; CDR2 reads FQDESV (reference sequence).

The V gene is TRBV21-1, the J gene TRBJ2-5. TRBV21-1 is a recognized pseudogene. This CDR3 spans 15 amino acids. CDR3 region: CASSNGSQPGETQYF. The CDR3 nucleotides are TGTGCCAGCAGCAATGGCAGTCAACCGGGCGAGACCCAGTACTTC.

The rearrangement uses TRBV11-2 and TRBJ2-3; the D is unclear. CDR1 and CDR2 from the germline V gene are SGHAT and FQNNGV. The CDR3 extends over 12 amino acids. The V end was cut by 7 bases, the J end by 4 bases, with 9 bases between. CDR3 protein: CASTSLSDTQYF. CDR3 in DNA: TGTGCCAGCACCTCTTTGTCAGATACGCAGTATTTT. The full variable domain, its missing parts supplied by reference TRBV11-2 and TRBJ2-3, is EAGVAQSPRYKIIEKRQSVAFWCNPISGHATLYWYQQILGQGPKLLIQFQNNGVVDDSQLPKDRFSAERLKGVDSTLKIQPAKLEDSAVYLCASTSLSDTQYFGPGTRLTVL.

The chain joins TRBV27 to TRBJ1-1; no clear D. The CDR3 contains 15 residues. V was clipped by 5 bases and J by 0 bases, with 13 bases between them. Looked up from germline, CDR1 is MNHEY and CDR2 is SMNVEV (reference sequence). The CDR3 region is CASSPRGGMNTEAFF. CDR3 DNA sequence: TGTGCCAGCAGTCCACGTGGAGGTATGAACACTGAAGCTTTCTTT.

The rearrangement uses TRBV27 and TRBJ2-6; possibly TRBD1 or TRBD2 for D (5 bases each). CDR3 length: 14 residues. Germline V gene sequence: CDR1 MNHEY, CDR2 SMNVEV (reference sequence). Trimming removed 3 bases at V and 4 bases at J, with 7 bases between. In DNA, the CDR3 is TGTGCCAGCAGTTTTGGGGGAGGGGCCAACGTCCTGACTTTC. This sequence encodes CASSFGGGANVLTF.

Of note for this clone: Other DNA variants within this sample encode the same CDR3. The rearrangement uses TRBV11-2 and TRBJ2-7; TRBD2 might be the D (6 bases). The CDR3 is made up of 13 amino acids. Germline lookup yields CDR1 SGHAT and CDR2 FQNNGV. V lost 5 bases and J lost 1, with 9 bases in between. The CDR3 loop reads CASSLSGSYEQYF. CDR3 sequence (DNA): TGTGCCAGCAGCCTAAGCGGGTCCTACGAGCAGTACTTC. Full variable domain (missing parts from reference TRBV11-2 and TRBJ2-7): EAGVAQSPRYKIIEKRQSVAFWCNPISGHATLYWYQQILGQGPKLLIQFQNNGVVDDSQLPKDRFSAERLKGVDSTLKIQPAKLEDSAVYLCASSLSGSYEQYFGPGTRLTVT.